This TCR beta chain is drawn from a study of blood T cell repertoires in COVID-19. Background on the study: In each case, the material was cDNA or gDNA derived from T cells, B-cell-depleted T cells, or PBMCs.

Assay used: immunoSEQ multiplex PCR; TCRdb lists only in-frame clones, some missing. Of roughly 140,000 clones listed, approximately 79% were seen once; the top ten hold about 8.6%. V lost 1 base and J 0 bases, leaving 8 bases between the germline ends. Germline V gene lookup returns CDR1 SGHRS and CDR2 YFSETQ. This CDR3 has 15 amino acids. This receptor was obtained from a man aged 45-65 years with active or convalescent COVID-19. The genes are TRBV5-1 and TRBJ1-3; D call uncertain. The sample was peripheral blood. In nucleotides, the CDR3 is TGCGCCAGCAGCTTGCTATCGCTCTCTGGAAACACCATATATTTT. Translation: CASSLLSLSGNTIYF.